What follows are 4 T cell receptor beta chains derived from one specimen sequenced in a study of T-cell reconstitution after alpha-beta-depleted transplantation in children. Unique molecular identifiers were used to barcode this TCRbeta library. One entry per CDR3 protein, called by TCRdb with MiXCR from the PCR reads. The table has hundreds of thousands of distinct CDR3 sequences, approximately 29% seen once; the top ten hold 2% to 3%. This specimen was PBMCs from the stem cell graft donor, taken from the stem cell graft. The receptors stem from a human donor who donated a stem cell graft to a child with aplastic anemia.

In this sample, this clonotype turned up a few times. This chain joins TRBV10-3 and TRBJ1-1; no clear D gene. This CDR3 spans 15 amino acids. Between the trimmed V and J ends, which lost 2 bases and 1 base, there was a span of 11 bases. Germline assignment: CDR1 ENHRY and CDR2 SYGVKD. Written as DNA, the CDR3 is TGTGCCATCAGTGAGGTGGGCCAACCGAACACTGAAGCTTTCTTT. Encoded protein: CAISEVGQPNTEAFF.

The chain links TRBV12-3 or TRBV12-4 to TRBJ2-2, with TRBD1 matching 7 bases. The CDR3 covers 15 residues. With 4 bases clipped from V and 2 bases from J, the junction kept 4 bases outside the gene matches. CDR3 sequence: CASSSWTGNTGELFF. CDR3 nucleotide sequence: TGTGCCAGCAGTTCCTGGACAGGAAACACCGGGGAGCTGTTTTTT.

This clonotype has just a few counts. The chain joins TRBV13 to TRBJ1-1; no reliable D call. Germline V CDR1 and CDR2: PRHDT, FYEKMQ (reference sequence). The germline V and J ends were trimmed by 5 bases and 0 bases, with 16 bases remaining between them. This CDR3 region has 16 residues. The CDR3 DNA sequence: TGTGCCAGCAGCCGCCATGAAGGCAGCATGAACACTGAAGCTTTCTTT. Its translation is CASSRHEGSMNTEAFF.

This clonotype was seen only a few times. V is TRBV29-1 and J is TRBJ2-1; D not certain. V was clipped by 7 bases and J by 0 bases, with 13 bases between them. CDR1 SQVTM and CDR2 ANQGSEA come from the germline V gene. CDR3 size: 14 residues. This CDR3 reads CSALSDLSYNEQFF. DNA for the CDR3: TGCAGCGCGCTCAGTGACCTCTCCTACAATGAGCAGTTCTTC.